The T cell receptor beta chain under discussion was sequenced for a study of response to subunit inactivated influenza vaccine. Overall study findings and caveats: The study's authors posited that every seasonal influenza vaccination enlists few new T cells.

V lost 5 bases and J lost 8, with 12 bases in between. CDR1 and CDR2 from the germline V gene are MNHEY and SVGAGI. This CDR3 is 12 amino acids long. Details on this clonotype: Its antigen is unidentified.

TCRdb re-derived calls from the RT-PCR reads in MiXCR, one entry per CDR3 protein. This table holds hundreds of thousands of distinct CDR3 sequences, roughly 20% found once. The TCR was taken from a middle-aged man who received an inactivated influenza vaccine. V gene TRBV6-5 combines with J gene TRBJ1-2, with a possible D match to TRBD1 (5 bases). The sample was PBMCs from blood, taken more than 4 days after vaccination. The CDR3 loop reads CASSGTQGGYTF. Written as DNA, the CDR3 is TGTGCCAGCAGTGGGACCCAAGGAGGCTACACCTTC.